This T cell receptor beta chain is from a study of blood T cell repertoires in COVID-19. The wider study: Samples representing acute and convalescent COVID-19 were sourced from the United States, Italy and Spain. Sources were T cells, B-cell-depleted T cells, or PBMCs; the material itself was cDNA or gDNA.

How the authors handled the data: Amplification of reference gene primers provided the estimated nucleated cell counts. Some clones are missing from TCRdb's copy, which holds only in-frame ones; the method was immunoSEQ multiplex PCR. V, J and clone size are taken as reported in that table, and D and trimming were inferred from the DNA itself. This sample carries about 77,000 clones, approximately 76% of them seen once, and the ten largest clones take approximately 15%. CDR3 length: 15 amino acids. Trimming removed 3 bases from V and 1 base from J; junction bases left unmatched: 3. Per germline, CDR1 KGHDR and CDR2 SFDVKD.

Sequences were obtained from peripheral blood. The rearrangement uses TRBV24-1 and TRBJ2-7; 9 bases map to TRBD2. The sequence was obtained from a man in his sixties or seventies with active or convalescent COVID-19. The CDR3 DNA follows: TGTGCCACCAGTGATCATAGCGGGGGATCCTACGAGCAGTACTTC. Its protein product is CATSDHSGGSYEQYF.